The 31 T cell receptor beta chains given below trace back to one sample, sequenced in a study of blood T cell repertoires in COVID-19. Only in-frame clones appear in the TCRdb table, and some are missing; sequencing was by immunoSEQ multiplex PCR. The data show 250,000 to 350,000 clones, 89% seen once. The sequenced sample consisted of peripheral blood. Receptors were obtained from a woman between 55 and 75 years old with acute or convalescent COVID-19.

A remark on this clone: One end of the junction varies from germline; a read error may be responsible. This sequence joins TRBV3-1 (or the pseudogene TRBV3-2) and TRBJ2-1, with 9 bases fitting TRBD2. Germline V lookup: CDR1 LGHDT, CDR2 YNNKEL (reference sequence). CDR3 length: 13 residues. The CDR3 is CASHYEAGGPFLF. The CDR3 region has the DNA TGTGCCAGCCATTATGAAGCGGGAGGCCCCTTCCTCTTC.

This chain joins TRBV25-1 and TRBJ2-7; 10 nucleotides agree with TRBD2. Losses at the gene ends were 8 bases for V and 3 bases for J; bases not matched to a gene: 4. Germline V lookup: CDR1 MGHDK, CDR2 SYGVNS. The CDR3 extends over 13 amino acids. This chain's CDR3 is CASAGLAFYEQYF. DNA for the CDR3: TGTGCCAGCGCGGGACTAGCGTTCTACGAGCAGTACTTC.

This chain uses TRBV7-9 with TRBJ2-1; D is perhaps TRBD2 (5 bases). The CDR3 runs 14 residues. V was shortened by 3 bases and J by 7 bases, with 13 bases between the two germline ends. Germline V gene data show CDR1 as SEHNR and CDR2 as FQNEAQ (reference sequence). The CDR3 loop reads CASSLQTKGNEQFF. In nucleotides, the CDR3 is TGTGCCAGCAGCTTGCAGACTAAAGGAAATGAGCAGTTCTTC.

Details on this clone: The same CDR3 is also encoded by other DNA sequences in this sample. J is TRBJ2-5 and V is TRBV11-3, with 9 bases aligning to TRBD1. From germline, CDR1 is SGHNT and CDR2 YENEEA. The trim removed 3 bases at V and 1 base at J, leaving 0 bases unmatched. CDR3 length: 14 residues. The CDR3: CASSLGQGQETQYF. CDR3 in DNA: TGTGCCAGCAGCTTGGGACAGGGCCAAGAGACCCAGTACTTC.

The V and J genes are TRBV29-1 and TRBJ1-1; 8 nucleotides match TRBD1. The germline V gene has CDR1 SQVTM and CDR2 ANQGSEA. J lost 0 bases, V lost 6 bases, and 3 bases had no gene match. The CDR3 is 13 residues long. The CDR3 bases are TGCAGCGTGGCGACAGGGGTGAACACTGAAGCTTTCTTT. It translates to CSVATGVNTEAFF.

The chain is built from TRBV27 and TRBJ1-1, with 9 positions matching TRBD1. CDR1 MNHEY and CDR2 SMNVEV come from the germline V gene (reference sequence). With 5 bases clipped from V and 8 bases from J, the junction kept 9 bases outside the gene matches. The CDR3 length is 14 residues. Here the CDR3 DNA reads TGTGCCAGCAGTCCCTACCTAACAGGGGGCGAAGCTTTCTTT. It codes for CASSPYLTGGEAFF.

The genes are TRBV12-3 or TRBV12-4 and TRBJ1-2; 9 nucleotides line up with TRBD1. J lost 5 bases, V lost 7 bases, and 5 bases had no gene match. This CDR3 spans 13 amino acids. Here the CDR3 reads CASTRDRVYGYTF. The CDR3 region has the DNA TGTGCCAGCACCAGGGACAGGGTTTATGGCTACACCTTC.

The CDR3 protein is CASNLRLGISEQYF. DNA for the CDR3: TGTGCCAGTAATTTAAGACTAGGGATCAGCGAGCAGTACTTC. This chain joins TRBV19 and TRBJ2-7; a possible D gene is TRBD2 (6 bases). The CDR3 length is 14 residues. Germline V gene lookup returns CDR1 LNHDA and CDR2 SQIVND (reference sequence). The germline V and J ends were trimmed by 7 bases and 6 bases, with 19 bases remaining between them. The full variable domain, its missing parts supplied by reference TRBV19 and TRBJ2-7, is DGGITQSPKYLFRKEGQNVTLSCEQNLNHDAMYWYRQDPGQGLRLIYYSQIVNDFQKGDIAEGYSVSREKKESFPLTVTSAQKNPTAFYLCASNLRLGISEQYFGPGTRLTVT.

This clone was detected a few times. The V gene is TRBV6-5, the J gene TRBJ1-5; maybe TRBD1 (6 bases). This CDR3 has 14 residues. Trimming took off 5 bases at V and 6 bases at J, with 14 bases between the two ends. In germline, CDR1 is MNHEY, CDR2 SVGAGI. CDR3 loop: CASSMDRGTQPQHF. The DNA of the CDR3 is TGTGCCAGCAGTATGGACAGAGGTACTCAGCCCCAGCATTTT.

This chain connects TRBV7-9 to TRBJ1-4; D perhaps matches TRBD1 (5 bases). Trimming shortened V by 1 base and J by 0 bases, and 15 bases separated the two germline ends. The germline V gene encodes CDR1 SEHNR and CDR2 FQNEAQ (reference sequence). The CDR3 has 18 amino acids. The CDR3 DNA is TGTGCCAGCAGCTTAGGGAATTCAGGGCTCGCAACTAATGAAAAACTGTTTTTT. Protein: CASSLGNSGLATNEKLFF.

The CDR3 here is CASSVATPPGRDGYTF. CDR3 DNA sequence: TGTGCCAGCAGCGTAGCTACCCCCCCCGGGAGGGATGGCTACACCTTC. V gene TRBV9 combines with J gene TRBJ1-2; D gene uncertain. The V and J ends lost 0 bases and 6 bases respectively, with 18 bases between them. Germline V gene lookup returns CDR1 SGDLS and CDR2 YYNGEE. This CDR3 spans 16 amino acids.

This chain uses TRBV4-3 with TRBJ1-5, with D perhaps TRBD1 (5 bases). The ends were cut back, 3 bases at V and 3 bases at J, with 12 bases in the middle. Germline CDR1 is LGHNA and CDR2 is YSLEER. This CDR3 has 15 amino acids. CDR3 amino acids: CASSQDRTFNQPQHF. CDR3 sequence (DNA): TGCGCCAGCAGCCAGGACCGGACATTCAATCAGCCCCAGCATTTT.

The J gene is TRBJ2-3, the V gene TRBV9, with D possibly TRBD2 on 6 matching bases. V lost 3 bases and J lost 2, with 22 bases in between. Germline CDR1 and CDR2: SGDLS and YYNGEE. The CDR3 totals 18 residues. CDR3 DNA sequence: TGTGCCAGCAGCGCGGGGATTTTAGCGGAGTCTACCACAGATACGCAGTATTTT. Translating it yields CASSAGILAESTTDTQYF. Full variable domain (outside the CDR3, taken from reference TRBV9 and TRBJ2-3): DSGVTQTPKHLITATGQRVTLRCSPRSGDLSVYWYQQSLDQGLQFLIQYYNGEERAKGNILERFSAQQFPDLHSELNLSSLELGDSALYFCASSAGILAESTTDTQYFGPGTRLTVL.

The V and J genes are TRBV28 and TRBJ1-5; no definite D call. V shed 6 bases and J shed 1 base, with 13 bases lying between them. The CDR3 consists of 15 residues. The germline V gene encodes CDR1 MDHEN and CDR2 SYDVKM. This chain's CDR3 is CASSYRSMSNQPQHF. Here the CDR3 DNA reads TGTGCCAGCAGCTACAGATCCATGAGCAATCAGCCCCAGCATTTT.

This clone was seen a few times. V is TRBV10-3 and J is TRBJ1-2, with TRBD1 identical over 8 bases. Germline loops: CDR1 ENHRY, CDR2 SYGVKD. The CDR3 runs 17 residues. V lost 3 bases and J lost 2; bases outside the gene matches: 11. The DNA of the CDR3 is TGTGCCATCAGTGACCCATTCGTGCGACAGGGGAACTATGGCTACACCTTC. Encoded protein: CAISDPFVRQGNYGYTF.

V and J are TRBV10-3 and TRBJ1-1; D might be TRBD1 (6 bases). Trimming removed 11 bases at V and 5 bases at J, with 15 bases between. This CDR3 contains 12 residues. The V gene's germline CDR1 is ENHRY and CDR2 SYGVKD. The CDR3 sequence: CAVSGAGTEAFF. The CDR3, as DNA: TGTGCCGTTTCAGGGGCCGGGACTGAAGCTTTCTTT.

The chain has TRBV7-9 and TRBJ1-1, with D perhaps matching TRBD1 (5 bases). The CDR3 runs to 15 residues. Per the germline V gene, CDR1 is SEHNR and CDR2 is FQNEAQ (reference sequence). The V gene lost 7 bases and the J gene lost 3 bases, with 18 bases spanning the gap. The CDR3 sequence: CASTTRQLEDTEAFF. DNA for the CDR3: TGTGCCAGCACGACACGACAGCTTGAGGACACTGAAGCTTTCTTT.

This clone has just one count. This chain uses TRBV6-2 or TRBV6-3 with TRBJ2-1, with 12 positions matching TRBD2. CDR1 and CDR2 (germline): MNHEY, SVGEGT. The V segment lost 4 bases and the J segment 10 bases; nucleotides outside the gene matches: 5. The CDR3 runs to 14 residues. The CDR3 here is CASSSLAGGGEQFF. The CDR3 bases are TGTGCCAGCAGTTCTCTAGCGGGAGGGGGGGAGCAGTTCTTC.

The CDR3 region has the DNA TGTGCCAGCAGGGAGCGGGAGAGCTCCTACGAGCAGTACTTC. The encoded protein is CASRERESSYEQYF. The J gene is TRBJ2-7, the V gene TRBV7-6; the match to TRBD2 covers 8 bases. CDR1 and CDR2 from the germline V gene are SGHVS and FNYEAQ. The CDR3 loop spans 14 amino acids. Losses at the gene ends were 6 bases for V and 0 bases for J; bases not matched to a gene: 4.

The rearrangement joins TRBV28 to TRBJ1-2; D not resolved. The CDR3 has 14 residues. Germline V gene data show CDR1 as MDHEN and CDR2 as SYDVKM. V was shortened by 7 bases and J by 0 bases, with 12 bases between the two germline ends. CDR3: CASKRTGANYGYTF. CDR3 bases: TGTGCCAGCAAGAGGACGGGAGCTAACTATGGCTACACCTTC.

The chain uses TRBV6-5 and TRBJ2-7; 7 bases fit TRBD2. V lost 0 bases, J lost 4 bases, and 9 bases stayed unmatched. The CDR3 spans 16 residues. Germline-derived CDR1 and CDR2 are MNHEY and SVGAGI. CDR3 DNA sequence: TGTGCCAGCAGTTACTCGCCCGGACTAGGGAGATACGAGCAGTACTTC. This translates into CASSYSPGLGRYEQYF.

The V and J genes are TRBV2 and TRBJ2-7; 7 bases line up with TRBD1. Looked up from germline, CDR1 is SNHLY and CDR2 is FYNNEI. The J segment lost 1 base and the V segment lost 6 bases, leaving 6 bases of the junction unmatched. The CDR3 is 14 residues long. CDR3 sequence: CASRETGPSYEQYF. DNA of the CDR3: TGTGCCAGCAGGGAGACAGGGCCATCCTACGAGCAGTACTTC.

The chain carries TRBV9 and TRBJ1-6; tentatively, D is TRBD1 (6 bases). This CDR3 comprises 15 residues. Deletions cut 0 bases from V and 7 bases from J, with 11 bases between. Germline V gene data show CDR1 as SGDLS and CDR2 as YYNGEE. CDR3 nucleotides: TGTGCCAGCAGCGTAGCGGGACAAGCAAATTCACCCCTCCACTTT. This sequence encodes CASSVAGQANSPLHF.

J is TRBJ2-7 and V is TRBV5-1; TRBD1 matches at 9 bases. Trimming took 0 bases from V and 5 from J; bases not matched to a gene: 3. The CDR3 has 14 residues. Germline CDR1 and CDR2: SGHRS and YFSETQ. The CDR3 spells CASSLGTGVDEQYF. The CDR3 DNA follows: TGCGCCAGCAGCTTGGGGACAGGGGTCGACGAGCAGTACTTC.

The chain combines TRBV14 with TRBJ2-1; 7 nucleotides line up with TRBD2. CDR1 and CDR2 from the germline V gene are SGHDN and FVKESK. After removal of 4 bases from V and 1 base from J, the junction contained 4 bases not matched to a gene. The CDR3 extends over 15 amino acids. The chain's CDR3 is CASSRPGLSYNEQFF. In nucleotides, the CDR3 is TGTGCCAGCAGCCGACCGGGACTATCCTACAATGAGCAGTTCTTC. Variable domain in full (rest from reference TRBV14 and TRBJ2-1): EAGVTQFPSHSVIEKGQTVTLRCDPISGHDNLYWYRRVMGKEIKFLLHFVKESKQDESGMPNNRFLAERTGGTYSTLKVQPAELEDSGVYFCASSRPGLSYNEQFFGPGTRLTVL.

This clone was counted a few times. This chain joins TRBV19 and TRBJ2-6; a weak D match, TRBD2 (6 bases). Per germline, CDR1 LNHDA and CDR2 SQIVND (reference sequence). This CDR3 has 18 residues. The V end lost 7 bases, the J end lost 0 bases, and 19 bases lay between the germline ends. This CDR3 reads CASTMGGVPLSGANVLTF. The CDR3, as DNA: TGTGCCAGTACCATGGGGGGTGTCCCTCTCTCTGGGGCCAACGTCCTGACTTTC.

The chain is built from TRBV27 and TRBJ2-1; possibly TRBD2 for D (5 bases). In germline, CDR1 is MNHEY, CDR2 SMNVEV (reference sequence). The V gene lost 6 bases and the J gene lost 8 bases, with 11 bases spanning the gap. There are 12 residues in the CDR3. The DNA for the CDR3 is TGTGCCAGCAGGAGGGAGTTGTATGAGCAGTTCTTC. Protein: CASRRELYEQFF.

CDR3 DNA: TGTGCCAGCTCACTACAGGCCAACACTGAAGCTTTCTTT. Encoded protein: CASSLQANTEAFF. The chain couples TRBV18 to TRBJ1-1, with D possibly being TRBD1 (5 bases). Trimming shortened V by 4 bases and J by 2 bases, and 8 bases separated the two germline ends. CDR1 and CDR2 (germline): KGHSH, LQKENI. The length of the CDR3 is 13 residues.

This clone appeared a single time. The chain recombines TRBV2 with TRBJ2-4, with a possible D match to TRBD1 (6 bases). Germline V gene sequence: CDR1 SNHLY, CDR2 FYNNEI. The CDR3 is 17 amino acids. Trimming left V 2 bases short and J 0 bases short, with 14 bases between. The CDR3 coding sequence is TGTGCCAGCAGTGAAATAGGACAGCCCCTAGCCAAAAACATTCAGTACTTC. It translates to CASSEIGQPLAKNIQYF.

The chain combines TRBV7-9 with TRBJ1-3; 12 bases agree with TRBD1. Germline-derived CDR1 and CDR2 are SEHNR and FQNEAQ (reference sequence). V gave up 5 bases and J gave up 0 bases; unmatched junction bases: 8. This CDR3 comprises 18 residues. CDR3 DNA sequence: TGTGCCAGCAGCCGGGGACAGGGGGCAGGGAGCTCTGGAAACACCATATATTTT. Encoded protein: CASSRGQGAGSSGNTIYF. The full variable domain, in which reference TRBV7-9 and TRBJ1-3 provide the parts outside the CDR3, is DTGVSQNPRHKITKRGQNVTFRCDPISEHNRLYWYRQTLGQGPEFLTYFQNEAQLEKSRLLSDRFSAERPKGSFSTLEIQRTEQGDSAMYLCASSRGQGAGSSGNTIYFGEGSWLTVV.

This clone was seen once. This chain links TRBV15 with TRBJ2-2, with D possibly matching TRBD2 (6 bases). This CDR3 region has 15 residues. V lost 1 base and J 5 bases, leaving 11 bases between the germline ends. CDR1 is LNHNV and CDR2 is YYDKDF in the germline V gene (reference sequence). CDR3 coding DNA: TGTGCCACCAGCAGAGGGCTAGGAGGGACCGGGGAGCTGTTTTTT. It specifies CATSRGLGGTGELFF.